This section outlines one TCR beta chain sequence together with its context. Its specificity is unknown. Healthy Caucasian donors formed the entire cohort. MiXCR was run by TCRdb on the 5' RACE reads, yielding one entry per CDR3 protein. The table has about 240,000 distinct CDR3 sequences, 10% to 15% seen once. These data come from a study of identical twins. Study outcomes and limitations: Alpha sequences that were out-of-frame and twin-shared showed an excess of low generation probability. Abundant beta clonotypes from cord blood bore fewer insertions; memory repertoires lacked this pattern.

CDR3 size: 18 residues. The V and J ends lost 4 bases and 4 bases, in that order; junction bases with no gene match: 9. The germline V gene has CDR1 LGHNA and CDR2 YSLEER. Separately, the same data were catalogued under a study of yellow fever vaccine responses in identical twins.

This chain joins TRBV4-3 and TRBJ2-3; TRBD2 agrees at 15 bases. Material: memory (CD45RO+) T cells sorted from blood. The sequence came from a woman between 18 and 29 years old in good health. CDR3 sequence: CASSLGLAGGPGADTQYF. CDR3 nucleotide sequence: TGCGCCAGCAGCCTCGGACTAGCGGGAGGGCCAGGTGCAGATACGCAGTATTTT.